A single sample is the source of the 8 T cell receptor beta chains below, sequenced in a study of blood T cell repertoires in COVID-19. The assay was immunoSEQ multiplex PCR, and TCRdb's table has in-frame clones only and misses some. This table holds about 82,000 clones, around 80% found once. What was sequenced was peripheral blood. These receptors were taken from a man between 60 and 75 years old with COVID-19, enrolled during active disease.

This CDR3 reads CASSLPLGTSGARKDTQYF. CDR3 coding DNA: TGTGCCAGCAGCCTCCCCTTGGGGACTAGCGGGGCGAGGAAAGATACGCAGTATTTT. This chain connects TRBV7-8 to TRBJ2-3, with 13 nucleotides matching TRBD2. The CDR3 length is 19 residues. V was clipped by 5 bases and J by 5 bases; unmatched bases: 16. Germline CDR1 SGHVS, CDR2 FQNEAQ. Full variable domain (remainder filled in from reference TRBV7-8 and TRBJ2-3): GAGVSQSPRYKVAKRGQDVALRCDPISGHVSLFWYQQALGQGPEFLTYFQNEAQLDKSGLPSDRFFAERPEGSVSTLKIQRTQQEDSAVYLCASSLPLGTSGARKDTQYFGPGTRLTVL.

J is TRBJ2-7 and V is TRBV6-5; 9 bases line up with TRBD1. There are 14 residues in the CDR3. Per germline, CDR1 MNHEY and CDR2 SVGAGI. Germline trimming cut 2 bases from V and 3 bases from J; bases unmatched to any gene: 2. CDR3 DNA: TGTGCCAGCAGTTACGTGACAGGGGGCTACGAGCAGTACTTC. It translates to CASSYVTGGYEQYF.

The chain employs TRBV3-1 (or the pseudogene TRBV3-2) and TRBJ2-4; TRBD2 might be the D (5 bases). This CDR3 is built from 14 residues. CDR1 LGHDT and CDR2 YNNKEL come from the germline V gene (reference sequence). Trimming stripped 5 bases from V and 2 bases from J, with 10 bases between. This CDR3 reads CASSGGPPKNIQYF. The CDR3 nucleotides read TGTGCCAGCAGCGGAGGACCGCCCAAAAACATTCAGTACTTC.

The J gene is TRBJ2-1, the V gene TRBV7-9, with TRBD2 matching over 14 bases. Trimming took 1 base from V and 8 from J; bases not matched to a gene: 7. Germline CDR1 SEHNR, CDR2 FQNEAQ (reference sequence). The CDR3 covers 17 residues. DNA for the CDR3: TGTGCCAGCAGCTTAGGCGGACTAGCGGGGGGCCCGGATGAGCAGTTCTTC. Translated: CASSLGGLAGGPDEQFF.

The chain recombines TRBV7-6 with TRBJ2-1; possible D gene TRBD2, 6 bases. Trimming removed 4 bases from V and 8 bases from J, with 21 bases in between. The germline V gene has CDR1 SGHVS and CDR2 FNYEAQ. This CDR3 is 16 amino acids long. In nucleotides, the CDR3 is TGTGCCAGCAGCTGGGTGGGGGACTCAACCATCGATGAGCAGTTCTTC. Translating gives CASSWVGDSTIDEQFF.

The CDR3 DNA reads TGTGCCAGCAGCCCAAAAACTACCAACCAAGAGACCCAGTACTTC. Translation gives CASSPKTTNQETQYF. The chain combines TRBV7-2 with TRBJ2-5; D is unclear. Trimming took off 5 bases at V and 0 bases at J, with 13 bases between the two ends. This CDR3 has 15 amino acids. The germline CDR1 and CDR2 sequences are SGHTA and FQGNSA.

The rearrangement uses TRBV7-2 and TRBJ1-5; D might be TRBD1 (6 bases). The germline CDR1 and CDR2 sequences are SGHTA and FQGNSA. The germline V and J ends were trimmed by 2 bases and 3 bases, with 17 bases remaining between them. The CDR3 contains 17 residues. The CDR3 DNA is TGTGCCAGCAGCTTATTACCACAGGGTAGGGACAATCAGCCCCAGCATTTT. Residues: CASSLLPQGRDNQPQHF.

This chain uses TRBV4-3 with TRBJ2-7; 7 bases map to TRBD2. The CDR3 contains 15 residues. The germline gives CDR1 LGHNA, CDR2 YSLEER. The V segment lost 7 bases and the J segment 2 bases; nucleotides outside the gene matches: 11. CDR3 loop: CASNDQSGTTYEQYF. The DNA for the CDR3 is TGCGCCAGCAATGATCAAAGCGGGACCACCTACGAGCAGTACTTC.